This TCR beta chain emerged from a study of blood T cell repertoires in COVID-19. Turning to the study itself: The study drew acute and convalescent COVID-19 samples from the United States, Italy and Spain. T cells, B-cell-depleted T cells, or PBMCs supplied cDNA or gDNA.

The V end was cut by 0 bases, the J end by 2 bases, with 8 bases between. The CDR3 consists of 15 residues. The germline V gene has CDR1 LGHNA and CDR2 YNFKEQ. Original processing methods: Reference gene primer amplification gave nucleated cell count estimates. The protocol was immunoSEQ multiplex PCR, while the TCRdb copy is restricted to in-frame clones and leaves out a portion. V, J and clone size were drawn from that table, and D and trimming were deduced from the DNA. The sample consists of roughly 180,000 clones, about 85% of them appearing once. Sequenced input: peripheral blood. The chain couples TRBV4-2 to TRBJ1-3; D is unresolved. This sequence was found in a man aged 80 or over with COVID-19, enrolled during active disease. The CDR3 DNA sequence: TGTGCCAGCAGCCAAGAGCGTGAAACTGGAAACACCATATATTTT. Its protein product is CASSQERETGNTIYF.